This T cell receptor beta chain is from a study of graft-versus-host responses after intestinal transplantation (dated by TCRdb to the early 2020s). At the level of the whole study: The transplants that recipients received were multivisceral, liver-intestinal, or isolated intestinal. Bulk TCR-beta CDR3 sequencing was used to track graft-versus-host and host-versus-graft alloreactive T cell clones in the graft, circulation and bone marrow after intestinal transplantation. Rather than being sequenced by the commercial service, samples from a few later patients were sequenced in-house on an Illumina MiSeq and processed with MiXCR. A cohort of approximately 23 intestinal transplant recipients, including one retransplant, was enrolled, and 3 patients lacking pretransplant specimens were excluded. A peak of at least 4% donor T cells among recipient peripheral blood mononuclear cells was the definition used for donor T cell macrochimerism. Every recipient was given anti-thymocyte globulin induction, then maintenance tacrolimus and steroids for two to three years. To identify alloreactive clones, pre-transplant mixed lymphocyte reaction products were sequenced and compared with unstimulated pre-transplant donor and recipient T cells.

The method behind the library was the immunoSEQ multiplex PCR assay. For most patients, genomic DNA was isolated with the Qiagen DNeasy Blood and Tissue Kit and sent frozen to Adaptive Biotechnologies for TCR sequencing. Adaptive Biotechnologies carried out high-throughput TCR-beta CDR3 sequencing of genomic DNA for most patients. The authors' analysis ran thus. TCR sequencing data for roughly 20 patients were retrieved from Adaptive's ImmunoSEQ software; three other patients were processed with MiXCR and VDJtools. To correct CD4 versus CD8 sorting errors, sequences present in both subsets at a frequency ratio below 5:1 were removed. CDR3 nucleotide sequences shared between donor and recipient were removed because their origin could not be assigned. To count as alloreactive, a clone needed at least 2-fold expansion over unstimulated cells and a minimum CFSE-low frequency of 0.002% (template counts) or 0.001% (read counts). Clones were considered mappable if detected in sequenced pre-transplant spleen, lymph node, or MLR CFSE-low populations of the donor or recipient. Cumulative frequency of alloreactive clones was calculated as a percentage of all sequences weighted by copy number. Here the immuneACCESS table is served through TCRdb, limited to in-frame sequences with V and J called. Missing clones are a known gap in these copies; in checked studies unresolved V genes cover under half, and the rest lacks a known reason. The DNA was the basis for D and trimming; V, J and clone size are from that table. For this sample the table gives about 88,000 clones, of which just under 95% were detected only once. More than 0.3% of the sample comes from the top ten.

With regard to this clone: Its antigen remains unidentified. Base qualities were left out, and no much larger clone turns up one base away.

This sample's time point label indicates: cells obtained before transplantation from donor or recipient. CD3+CD4+ and CD3+CD8+ populations were FACS-sorted from unstimulated pre-transplant donor and recipient cells taken from spleen or lymph nodes. Study-wide conclusions, independent of this receptor: In the allografts of patients with donor T cell macrochimerism, GvH to HvG T cell clonal ratios were high. Conclusions were limited by the relatively low number and heterogeneity of intestinal transplant patients. GvH clones were found in recipient bone marrow, and some of the GvH clones appeared earlier in ileal mucosa or blood, which is consistent with an intestinal mucosal origin. Peak levels of circulating GvH clones were associated with declines in HvG clones early after transplant.

This TCR came from a human donor who received an intestinal transplant. Here the sequenced sample was unstimulated CD4+ T cells sorted from spleen or lymph node cells, taken before intestinal transplant.

The bases read TGTGCCAGCACCCTAGGAGCGAACACTGAAGCTTTCTTT. The encoded protein is CASTLGANTEAFF. In this chain, TRBV7-2 is recombined with TRBJ1-1, with the D gene call left open. The CDR3 runs 13 residues from the cysteine to the phenylalanine. Only the CDR3 portion is preserved as DNA: 39 bases, with reading frame beginning at the first base. The germline V gene supplies CDR1 SGHTA and CDR2 FQGNSA. The V end loses 7 bases and the J end loses 1 base, and a stretch of 10 bases separates them. Reference TRBV7-2 and TRBJ1-1 genes cover what lies past the CDR3, so the full variable domain is GAGVSQSPSNKVTEKGKDVELRCDPISGHTALYWYRQSLGQGLEFLIYFQGNSAPDKSGLPSDRFSAERTGGSVSTLTIQRTQQEDSAVYLCASTLGANTEAFFGQGTRLTVV.